This TCR beta chain was sequenced for a study of neoadjuvant anti-PD-1 for oral cavity cancer. Described time point: after neoadjuvant nivolumab, at surgical resection. Study-wide results and limits: Each response group had just a few patients in TCR analyses.

This CDR3 region has 13 residues. Germline V gene data show CDR1 as MNHNY and CDR2 as SVGAGI (reference sequence). The ends were cut back, 0 bases at V and 7 bases at J, with 10 bases in the middle. The table came from immunoSEQ multiplex PCR; TCRdb's copy has only in-frame clones and leaves some out. The sample includes some 15,000 clones, around 70% of them seen just once. Of note for this clone: The antigen is undetermined.

The receptor's source is a person between 35 and 79 years old with oral cavity squamous cell carcinoma. This material consisted of PBMCs, taken after nivolumab (anti-PD-1) treatment. The V and J genes are TRBV6-6 and TRBJ2-7; no clear D gene. The CDR3 nucleotides are TGTGCCAGCAGTTACTCGCTTGCGGTGGAGCAGTACTTC. Its protein product is CASSYSLAVEQYF.